Presented here are 8 T cell receptor beta chains from one specimen sequenced in a study of T-cell reconstitution after alpha-beta-depleted transplantation in children. Using unique molecular identifiers, the investigators prepared the TCRbeta library. From the PCR reads, TCRdb called clonotypes with MiXCR, one entry per CDR3 protein. The repertoire has roughly 670,000 distinct CDR3 sequences, around 13% of them found once; the top ten carry 0.65% to 0.9%. Specimen: PBMCs, collected before TCRalphabeta/CD19-depleted stem cell transplant. Receptors originate from a girl aged 2-10 years with congenital amegakaryocytic thrombocytopenia, due to receive a stem cell transplant.

At least ten counts were recorded for this clonotype. The chain combines TRBV20-1 with TRBJ2-1; 9 bases align to TRBD2. This CDR3 is 17 amino acids long. V was pared by 1 base and J by 0 bases, with 7 bases of the junction left unmatched. CDR1 is DFQATT, CDR2 SNEGSKA, per germline (reference sequence). CDR3 amino acids: CSARVLAGTGSYNEQFF. The DNA of the CDR3 is TGCAGTGCTAGAGTGCTAGCGGGGACCGGCTCCTACAATGAGCAGTTCTTC.

This clonotype has ten or more counts. The V gene is TRBV20-1, the J gene TRBJ2-1, with TRBD2 as a possible D gene (6 bases). V lost 0 bases to trimming and J lost 7 bases, with 16 bases between them. Germline V gene lookup returns CDR1 DFQATT and CDR2 SNEGSKA (reference sequence). CDR3 length: 15 amino acids. The CDR3 DNA sequence: TGCAGTGCTAGAGATCGTTTAGGACTACGTAATGAGCAGTTCTTC. Amino acid sequence: CSARDRLGLRNEQFF.

This clonotype was observed at least ten times. V is TRBV10-3 and J is TRBJ2-5, with TRBD1 matching over 8 bases. This CDR3 contains 12 residues. J lost 3 bases, V lost 9 bases, and 3 bases had no gene match. Germline V lookup: CDR1 ENHRY, CDR2 SYGVKD. The CDR3 region has the DNA TGTGCCATTCAGGGGGCAGAAGAGACCCAGTACTTC. Translating gives CAIQGAEETQYF.

The CDR3 here is CASSPPRTGDGYEQYF. DNA for the CDR3: TGTGCCAGCAGCCCACCGAGGACAGGGGATGGTTACGAGCAGTACTTC. The V call is TRBV7-9, the J call TRBJ2-7; 9 bases align to TRBD1. Germline values: CDR1 SEHNR, CDR2 FQNEAQ (reference sequence). There are 16 residues in the CDR3. Losses at the gene ends were 5 bases for V and 4 bases for J; bases not matched to a gene: 12.

The V gene is TRBV20-1, the J gene TRBJ2-6; no definite D call. V shed 3 bases and J shed 0 bases, with 21 bases lying between them. In germline, CDR1 is DFQATT, CDR2 SNEGSKA (reference sequence). The CDR3 runs to 19 residues. The CDR3: CSASSERSDVSSGANVLTF. The CDR3 nucleotides read TGCAGTGCTAGCTCGGAACGGTCTGACGTTAGCTCTGGGGCCAACGTCCTGACTTTC.

This clonotype appeared many times. The rearrangement joins TRBV7-6 to TRBJ1-1; D unresolved. Trimming shortened V by 5 bases and J by 7 bases, and 14 bases separated the two germline ends. The CDR3 is 13 residues long. The germline gives CDR1 SGHVS, CDR2 FNYEAQ. CDR3 nucleotide sequence: TGTGCCAGCAGCCCGGACCTACGTGGTGAAGCTTTCTTT. Residues: CASSPDLRGEAFF.

This clonotype showed up many times. The rearrangement uses TRBV12-3 or TRBV12-4 and TRBJ2-7, with D hard to call. The length of the CDR3 is 11 residues. Trimming left V 3 bases short and J 7 bases short, with 7 bases between. CDR3 region: CASSLSVEQYF. In nucleotides, the CDR3 is TGTGCCAGCAGTTTGTCAGTTGAGCAGTACTTC.

This clonotype was recorded many times. J is TRBJ1-2 and V is TRBV29-1; D uncertain. V lost 5 bases, J lost 4 bases, and 20 bases lay in between. This CDR3 region has 15 residues. Germline V gene sequence: CDR1 SQVTM, CDR2 ANQGSEA. CDR3 residues: CSVLTPIAPSYGYTF. DNA of the CDR3: TGCAGCGTTCTTACCCCCATTGCCCCCTCCTATGGCTACACCTTC.